The 16 T cell receptor beta chains presented below share a single source sample, sequenced in a study of shared clonotypes between healthy human individuals (dated by TCRdb to the early 2020s). Libraries were prepared through the immunoSEQ multiplex PCR assay. In TCRdb, the immuneACCESS table is reduced to in-frame sequences with V and J assigned. These tables do not hold every clone; where another copy was compared, an unresolved V gene accounts for under half, and the others remain unexplained. Recorded for this sample are about 2 million clones; 85% to 95% of them occurred a single time. The ten largest clones represent more than 0.1% of the sample. Source material: naive CD4+ T cells sorted from blood. The meaning of the sample's cell subset or site label: CD45RA+ positively selected. The receptors were sampled from a man aged 18 to 30 in good health.

The chain couples TRBV28 to TRBJ2-5, with TRBD1 matching over 9 bases. The V gene end was trimmed by 2 bases and the J gene end by 4 bases; junction bases not matched to a gene: 5. The germline V gene has CDR1 MDHEN and CDR2 SYDVKM. CDR3 size: 15 residues. The CDR3 protein is CASSLGTGWRETQYF. CDR3 nucleotide sequence: TGTGCCAGCAGTTTAGGGACAGGGTGGAGAGAGACCCAGTACTTC.

CDR3 residues: CASSHGRESNIQYF. The CDR3 DNA reads TGTGCCAGTTCCCACGGGCGGGAATCTAACATTCAGTACTTC. This sequence joins TRBV18 and TRBJ2-4; TRBD2 is a possible D gene (6 bases). In germline, CDR1 is KGHSH, CDR2 LQKENI. The germline V and J ends were trimmed by 9 bases and 7 bases, with 19 bases remaining between them. This CDR3 has 14 amino acids.

Points on this clone: Within the sample, other DNA sequences also encode this same CDR3. The chain couples TRBV10-2 to TRBJ2-7; possibly TRBD1 or TRBD2 for D (5 bases each). Trimming pared 2 bases from V and 6 bases from J, leaving 5 bases between. This CDR3 spans 11 amino acids. Germline V lookup: CDR1 WSHSY, CDR2 SAAADI. CDR3 nucleotides: TGCGCCAGCAGTGAGGGGGGCGAGCAGTACTTC. The encoded protein is CASSEGGEQYF.

The rearrangement uses TRBV5-1 and TRBJ2-5; tentative D call: TRBD2 (7 bases). V lost 7 bases and J 4 bases, leaving 17 bases between the germline ends. The CDR3 sequence is 14 residues long. Germline V gene lookup returns CDR1 SGHRS and CDR2 YFSETQ. This CDR3 reads CASYTNRGAETQYF. The CDR3, as DNA: TGCGCCAGCTATACTAACCGGGGGGCAGAGACCCAGTACTTC.

The CDR3 spells CASSNWVNEQFF. The CDR3 coding sequence is TGTGCCAGCAGCAACTGGGTTAATGAGCAGTTCTTC. The chain joins TRBV7-2 to TRBJ2-1; D unresolved. The V and J ends lost 5 bases and 7 bases respectively, with 9 bases between them. CDR1 is SGHTA, CDR2 FQGNSA, per germline. This CDR3 comprises 12 residues.

On this clone: Different DNA sequences within this sample yield the same CDR3. This sequence joins TRBV6-5 and TRBJ1-2; D is unresolved. Germline values: CDR1 MNHEY, CDR2 SVGAGI. Trimming removed 3 bases from V and 2 bases from J, with 7 bases in between. The CDR3 spans 13 residues. CDR3 in amino acids: CASSYKANYGYTF. CDR3 nucleotide sequence: TGTGCCAGCAGTTATAAGGCCAACTATGGCTACACCTTC.

The chain couples TRBV11-3 to TRBJ1-5; a weak D match, TRBD1 (5 bases). The CDR3 has 17 residues. In germline, CDR1 is SGHNT, CDR2 YENEEA. V was clipped by 0 bases and J by 0 bases, with 12 bases between them. In DNA form, the CDR3 reads TGTGCCAGCAGCTTAGAACCCCCAGGGAATAGCAATCAGCCCCAGCATTTT. Translating gives CASSLEPPGNSNQPQHF.

The V call is TRBV5-1, the J call TRBJ2-7, with 7 bases fitting TRBD1. This CDR3 comprises 13 residues. Per the germline V gene, CDR1 is SGHRS and CDR2 is YFSETQ. The CDR3 DNA follows: TGCGTCTACCACTGGGACAGTTCCTACGAGCAGTACTTC. Its translation: CVYHWDSSYEQYF. The whole variable domain, filled in from reference TRBV5-1 and TRBJ2-7, reads KAGVTQTPRYLIKTRGQQVTLSCSPISGHRSVSWYQQTPGQGLQFLFEYFSETQRNKGNFPGRFSGRQFSNSRSEMNVSTLELGDSALYLCVYHWDSSYEQYFGPGTRLTVT.

The chain employs TRBV7-6 and TRBJ2-5; TRBD2 agrees at 8 bases. This CDR3 has 16 residues. The germline gives CDR1 SGHVS, CDR2 FNYEAQ. Trimming took 5 bases from V and 5 from J; bases not matched to a gene: 13. CDR3: CASSPRGREGRETQYF. CDR3 nucleotides: TGTGCCAGCAGCCCCCGAGGCCGGGAGGGCCGGGAGACCCAGTACTTC.

The gene calls are TRBV6-5 and TRBJ2-5; D gene unclear. The end of the DNA fits TRBJ2-7 better, so the J call may be wrong. CDR1 MNHEY and CDR2 SVGAGI come from the germline V gene. The CDR3 has 15 amino acids. The CDR3 here is CASSYSQLNSYEQYF. The CDR3 bases are TGTGCCAGCAGTTACTCTCAACTTAACTCCTACGAGCAGTACTTC.

The chain couples TRBV18 to TRBJ2-4, with 12 bases matching TRBD2. J was trimmed by 0 bases and V by 6 bases; bases with no gene match: 6. The germline CDR1 and CDR2 sequences are KGHSH and LQKENI. CDR3 length: 17 residues. The CDR3 protein is CASSPPGLAGAKNIQYF. The CDR3, as DNA: TGTGCCAGCTCCCCCCCGGGACTAGCGGGAGCCAAAAACATTCAGTACTTC.

Comments on this clone: Different DNA sequences within this sample yield the same CDR3. The V and J genes are TRBV11-3 and TRBJ2-1, with D unresolved. Germline values: CDR1 SGHNT, CDR2 YENEEA. Trimming stripped 5 bases from V and 2 bases from J, with 10 bases between. The CDR3 spans 14 residues. CDR3 amino acids: CASSPSSPYNEQFF. CDR3 sequence (DNA): TGTGCCAGCAGCCCCTCAAGCCCCTACAATGAGCAGTTCTTC.

The chain joins TRBV18 to TRBJ2-7, with TRBD2 matching over 13 bases. This CDR3 contains 15 residues. The V and J ends lost 6 bases and 5 bases, in that order; junction bases with no gene match: 7. The germline V gene has CDR1 KGHSH and CDR2 LQKENI. The DNA of the CDR3 is TGTGCCAGCTCCTTGACTAGCGGGGGGCCACACGAGCAGTACTTC. Protein: CASSLTSGGPHEQYF.

The gene calls are TRBV11-2 and TRBJ2-7; TRBD1 matches at 10 bases. The CDR3 is 15 residues long. The trim removed 6 bases at V and 3 bases at J, leaving 8 bases unmatched. Germline V gene lookup returns CDR1 SGHAT and CDR2 FQNNGV. The CDR3 spells CASRPTGTGVYEQYF. As DNA, the CDR3 is TGTGCCAGCAGACCAACCGGGACAGGGGTCTACGAGCAGTACTTC. Variable domain in full (rest from reference TRBV11-2 and TRBJ2-7): EAGVAQSPRYKIIEKRQSVAFWCNPISGHATLYWYQQILGQGPKLLIQFQNNGVVDDSQLPKDRFSAERLKGVDSTLKIQPAKLEDSAVYLCASRPTGTGVYEQYFGPGTRLTVT.

The rearrangement uses TRBV27 and TRBJ2-7, with 8 positions matching TRBD1. The CDR3 is made up of 14 amino acids. Per the germline V gene, CDR1 is MNHEY and CDR2 is SMNVEV (reference sequence). The junction had 10 bases not matched to a gene; V was cut back by 6 bases and J by 6 bases. Here the CDR3 reads CASRPRGHYGEQYF. Written as DNA, the CDR3 is TGTGCCAGCAGGCCCAGGGGGCACTACGGCGAGCAGTACTTC.

CDR3 amino acids: CASSPQGDSGSVFF. DNA of the CDR3: TGTGCCAGCTCACCCCAAGGCGATAGCGGGAGCGTTTTCTTC. The chain has TRBV18 and TRBJ2-1; TRBD2 agrees at 9 bases. V lost 3 bases and J lost 16; bases outside the gene matches: 13. CDR3 length: 14 residues. The germline V gene has CDR1 KGHSH and CDR2 LQKENI. The whole variable domain, remainder taken from reference TRBV18 and TRBJ2-1, is NAGVMQNPRHLVRRRGQEARLRCSPMKGHSHVYWYRQLPEEGLKFMVYLQKENIIDESGMPKERFSAEFPKEGPSILRIQQVVRGDSAAYFCASSPQGDSGSVFFGPGTRLTVL.